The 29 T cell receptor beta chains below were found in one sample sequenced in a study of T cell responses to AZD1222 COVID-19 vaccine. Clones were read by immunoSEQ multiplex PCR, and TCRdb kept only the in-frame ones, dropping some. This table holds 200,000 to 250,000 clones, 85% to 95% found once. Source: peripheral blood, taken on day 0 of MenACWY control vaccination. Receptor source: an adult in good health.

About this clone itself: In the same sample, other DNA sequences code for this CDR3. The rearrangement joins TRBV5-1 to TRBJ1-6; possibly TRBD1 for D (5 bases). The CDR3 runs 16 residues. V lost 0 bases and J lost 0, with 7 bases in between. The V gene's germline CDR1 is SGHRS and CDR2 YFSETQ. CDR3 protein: CASSLEGSSYNSPLHF. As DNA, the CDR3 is TGCGCCAGCAGCTTGGAGGGGAGCTCCTATAATTCACCCCTCCACTTT.

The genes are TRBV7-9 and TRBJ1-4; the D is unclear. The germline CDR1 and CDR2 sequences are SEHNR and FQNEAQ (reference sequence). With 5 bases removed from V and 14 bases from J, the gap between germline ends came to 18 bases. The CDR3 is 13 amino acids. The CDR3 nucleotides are TGTGCCAGCAGCCCGTTGGCCCCCACGACGCTGTTTTTT. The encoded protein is CASSPLAPTTLFF.

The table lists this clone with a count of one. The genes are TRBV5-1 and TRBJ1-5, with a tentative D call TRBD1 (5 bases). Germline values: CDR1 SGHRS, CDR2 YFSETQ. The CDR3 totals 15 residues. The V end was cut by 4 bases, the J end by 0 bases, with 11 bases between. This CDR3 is CASSADTFSNQPQHF. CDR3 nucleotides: TGCGCCAGCAGCGCGGACACCTTTAGCAATCAGCCCCAGCATTTT.

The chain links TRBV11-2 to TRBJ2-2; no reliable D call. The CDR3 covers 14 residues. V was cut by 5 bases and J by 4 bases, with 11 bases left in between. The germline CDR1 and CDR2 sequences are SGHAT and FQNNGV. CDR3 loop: CASSGTVLTGELFF. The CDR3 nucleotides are TGTGCCAGCAGCGGAACGGTCCTCACCGGGGAGCTGTTTTTT.

In DNA form, the CDR3 reads TGTGCCAGCAGTCATGGGCGGACAGGGATAAACACTGAAGCTTTCTTT. Its protein is CASSHGRTGINTEAFF. V is TRBV6-6 and J is TRBJ1-1; 8 positions agree with TRBD1. The J segment lost 2 bases and the V segment lost 5 bases, leaving 10 bases of the junction unmatched. There are 16 residues in the CDR3. Germline-derived CDR1 and CDR2 are MNHNY and SVGAGI (reference sequence).

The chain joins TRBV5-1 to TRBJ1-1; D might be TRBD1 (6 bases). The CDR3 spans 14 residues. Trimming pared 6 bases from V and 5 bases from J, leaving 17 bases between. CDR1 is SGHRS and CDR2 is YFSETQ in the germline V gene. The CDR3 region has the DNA TGCGCCAGCAAAGGGGGTTTCCCGGATACTGAAGCTTTCTTT. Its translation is CASKGGFPDTEAFF.

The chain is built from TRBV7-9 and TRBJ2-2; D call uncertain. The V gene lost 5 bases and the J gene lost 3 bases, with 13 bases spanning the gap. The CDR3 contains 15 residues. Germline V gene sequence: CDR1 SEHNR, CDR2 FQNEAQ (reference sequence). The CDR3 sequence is CASSPTRGDTGELFF. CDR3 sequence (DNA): TGTGCCAGCAGCCCAACAAGAGGCGACACCGGGGAGCTGTTTTTT. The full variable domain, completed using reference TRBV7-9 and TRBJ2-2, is DTGVSQNPRHKITKRGQNVTFRCDPISEHNRLYWYRQTLGQGPEFLTYFQNEAQLEKSRLLSDRFSAERPKGSFSTLEIQRTEQGDSAMYLCASSPTRGDTGELFFGEGSRLTVL.

CDR3 residues: CASAQGDGLSEQFF. CDR3 nucleotide sequence: TGTGCTAGTGCCCAAGGGGACGGCTTGTCTGAGCAGTTCTTC. V and J are TRBV12-5 and TRBJ2-1; the D call may be TRBD1 or TRBD2 (5 bases each). Per germline, CDR1 LGHNT and CDR2 FRNRAP. Between the trimmed V and J ends, which lost 7 bases and 9 bases, there was a span of 19 bases. The CDR3 is made up of 14 amino acids.

The CDR3 loop is CASSYSNLQNTEAFF. Here the CDR3 DNA reads TGTGCCAGCAGTTACTCGAACTTGCAGAACACTGAAGCTTTCTTT. The rearrangement links TRBV6-5 to TRBJ1-1; D is ambiguous. The CDR3 is 15 residues long. Germline CDR1 is MNHEY and CDR2 is SVGAGI. Trimming shortened V by 0 bases and J by 1 base, and 9 bases separated the two germline ends.

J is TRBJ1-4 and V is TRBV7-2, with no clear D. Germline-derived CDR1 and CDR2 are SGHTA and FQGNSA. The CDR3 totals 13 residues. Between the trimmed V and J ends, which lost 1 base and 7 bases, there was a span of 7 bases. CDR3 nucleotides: TGTGCCAGCAGCTTAGAACCCCGTGAAAAACTGTTTTTT. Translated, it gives CASSLEPREKLFF.

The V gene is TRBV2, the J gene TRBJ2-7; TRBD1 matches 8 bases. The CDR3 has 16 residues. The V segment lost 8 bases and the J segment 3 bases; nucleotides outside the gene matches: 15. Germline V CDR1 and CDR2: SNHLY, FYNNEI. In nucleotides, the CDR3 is TGTGCCAGCTGGGGGCAGGGGGCACGAGACAACTACGAGCAGTACTTC. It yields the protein CASWGQGARDNYEQYF. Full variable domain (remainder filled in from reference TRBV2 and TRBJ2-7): EPEVTQTPSHQVTQMGQEVILRCVPISNHLYFYWYRQILGQKVEFLVSFYNNEISEKSEIFDDQFSVERPDGSNFTLKIRSTKLEDSAMYFCASWGQGARDNYEQYFGPGTRLTVT.

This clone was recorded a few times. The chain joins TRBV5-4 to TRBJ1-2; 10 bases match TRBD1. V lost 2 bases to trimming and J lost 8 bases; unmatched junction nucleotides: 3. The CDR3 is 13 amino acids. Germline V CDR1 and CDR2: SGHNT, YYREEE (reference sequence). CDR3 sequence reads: CASSFDRGLGYTF. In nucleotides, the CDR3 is TGTGCCAGCAGCTTTGACAGGGGGCTGGGCTACACCTTC.

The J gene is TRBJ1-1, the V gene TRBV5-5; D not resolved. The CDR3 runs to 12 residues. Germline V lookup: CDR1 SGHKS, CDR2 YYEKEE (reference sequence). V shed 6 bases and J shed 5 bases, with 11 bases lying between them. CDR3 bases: TGTGCCAGCACCCTGTCGGGTACTGAAGCTTTCTTT. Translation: CASTLSGTEAFF.

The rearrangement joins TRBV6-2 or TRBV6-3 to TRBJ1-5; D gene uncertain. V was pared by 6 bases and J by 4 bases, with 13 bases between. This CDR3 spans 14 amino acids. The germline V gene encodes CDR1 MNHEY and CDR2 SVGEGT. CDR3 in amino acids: CASSSSGRNQPQHF. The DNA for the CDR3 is TGTGCCAGCAGCTCTAGCGGACGAAATCAGCCCCAGCATTTT.

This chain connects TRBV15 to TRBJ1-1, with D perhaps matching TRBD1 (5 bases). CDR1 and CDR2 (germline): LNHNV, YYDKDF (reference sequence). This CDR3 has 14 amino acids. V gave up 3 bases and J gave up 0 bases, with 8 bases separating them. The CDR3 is CATSRTVMNTEAFF. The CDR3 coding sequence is TGTGCCACCAGCAGGACAGTTATGAACACTGAAGCTTTCTTT. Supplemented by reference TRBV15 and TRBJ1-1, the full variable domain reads DAMVIQNPRYQVTQFGKPVTLSCSQTLNHNVMYWYQQKSSQAPKLLFHYYDKDFNNEADTPDNFQSRRPNTSFCFLDIRSPGLGDTAMYLCATSRTVMNTEAFFGQGTRLTVV.

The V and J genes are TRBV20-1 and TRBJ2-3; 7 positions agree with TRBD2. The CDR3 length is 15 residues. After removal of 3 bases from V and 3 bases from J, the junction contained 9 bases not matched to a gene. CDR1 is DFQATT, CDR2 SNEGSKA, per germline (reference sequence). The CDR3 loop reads CSASPGGGWTDTQYF. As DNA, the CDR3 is TGCAGTGCTAGTCCGGGGGGTGGCTGGACAGATACGCAGTATTTT.

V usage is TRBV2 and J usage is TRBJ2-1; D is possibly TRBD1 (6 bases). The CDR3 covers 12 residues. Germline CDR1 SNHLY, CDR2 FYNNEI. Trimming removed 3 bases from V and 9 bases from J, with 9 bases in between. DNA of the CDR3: TGTGCCAGCAGTGAGGGGGCTAGTGAGCAGTTCTTC. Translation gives CASSEGASEQFF.

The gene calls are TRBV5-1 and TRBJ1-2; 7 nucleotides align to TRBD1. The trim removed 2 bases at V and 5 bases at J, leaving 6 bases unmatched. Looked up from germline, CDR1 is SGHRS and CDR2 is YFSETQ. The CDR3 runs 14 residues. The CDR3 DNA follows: TGCGCCAGCAGCTTACAGGGGTCGAAGTATGGCTACACCTTC. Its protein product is CASSLQGSKYGYTF.

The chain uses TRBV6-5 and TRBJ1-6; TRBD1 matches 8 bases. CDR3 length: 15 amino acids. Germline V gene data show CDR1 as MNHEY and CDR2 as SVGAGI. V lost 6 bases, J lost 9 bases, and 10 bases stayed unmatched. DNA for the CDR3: TGTGCCAGCAGCCTACTGACAGGGGAGATTTCACCCCTCCACTTT. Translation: CASSLLTGEISPLHF.

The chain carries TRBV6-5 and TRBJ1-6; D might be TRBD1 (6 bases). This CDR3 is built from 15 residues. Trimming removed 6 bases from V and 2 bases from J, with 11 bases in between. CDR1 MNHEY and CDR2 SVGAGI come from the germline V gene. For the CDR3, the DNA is TGTGCCAGCAGCCTTGACAGGACCTATAATTCACCCCTCCACTTT. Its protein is CASSLDRTYNSPLHF.

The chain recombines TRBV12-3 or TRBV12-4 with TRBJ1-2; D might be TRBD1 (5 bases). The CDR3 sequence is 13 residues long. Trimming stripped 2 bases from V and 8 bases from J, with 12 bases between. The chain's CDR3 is CASSLSQGGGYTF. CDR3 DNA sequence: TGTGCCAGCAGTTTAAGTCAGGGAGGAGGCTACACCTTC.

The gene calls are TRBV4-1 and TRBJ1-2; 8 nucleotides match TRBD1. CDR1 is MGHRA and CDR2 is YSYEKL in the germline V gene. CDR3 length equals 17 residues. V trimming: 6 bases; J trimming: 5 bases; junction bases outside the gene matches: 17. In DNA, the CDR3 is TGCGCCAGCAGGTTCCTTGGACAGGGCAGACATGGGTATGGCTACACCTTC. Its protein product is CASRFLGQGRHGYGYTF.

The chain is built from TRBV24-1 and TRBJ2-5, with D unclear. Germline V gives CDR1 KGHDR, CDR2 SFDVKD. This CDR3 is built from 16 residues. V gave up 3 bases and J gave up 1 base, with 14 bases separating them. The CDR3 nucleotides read TGTGCCACCAGTGATCCCAACCCGGACCTCCAAGAGACCCAGTACTTC. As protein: CATSDPNPDLQETQYF.

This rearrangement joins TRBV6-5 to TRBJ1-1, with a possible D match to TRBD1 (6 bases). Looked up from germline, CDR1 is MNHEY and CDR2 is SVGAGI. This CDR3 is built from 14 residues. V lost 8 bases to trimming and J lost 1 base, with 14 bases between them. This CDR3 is CASLQDSRNTEAFF. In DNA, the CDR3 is TGTGCCAGCCTACAGGACAGCAGGAACACTGAAGCTTTCTTT.

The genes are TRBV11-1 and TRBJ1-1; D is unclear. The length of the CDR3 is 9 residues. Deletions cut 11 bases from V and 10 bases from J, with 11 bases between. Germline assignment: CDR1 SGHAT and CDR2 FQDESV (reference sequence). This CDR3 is CAAFRPAFF. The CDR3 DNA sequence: TGTGCCGCATTCAGACCAGCTTTCTTT.

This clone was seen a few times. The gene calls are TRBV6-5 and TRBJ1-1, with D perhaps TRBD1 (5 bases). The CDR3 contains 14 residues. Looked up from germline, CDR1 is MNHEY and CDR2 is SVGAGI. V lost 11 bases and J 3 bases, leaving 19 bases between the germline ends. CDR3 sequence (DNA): TGTGCCGTCTTCTTTCCGGGACGGCACACTGAAGCTTTCTTT. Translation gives CAVFFPGRHTEAFF.

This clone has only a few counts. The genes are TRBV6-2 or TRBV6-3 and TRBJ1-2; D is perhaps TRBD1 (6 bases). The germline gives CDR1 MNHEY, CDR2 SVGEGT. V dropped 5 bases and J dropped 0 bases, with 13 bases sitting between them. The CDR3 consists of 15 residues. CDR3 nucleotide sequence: TGTGCCAGCAGTCGGACAGTCACCCCTAACTATGGCTACACCTTC. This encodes CASSRTVTPNYGYTF.

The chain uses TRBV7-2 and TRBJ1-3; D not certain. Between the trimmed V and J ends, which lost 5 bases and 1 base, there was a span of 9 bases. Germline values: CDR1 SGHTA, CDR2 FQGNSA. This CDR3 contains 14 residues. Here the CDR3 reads CASSPLGSGNTIYF. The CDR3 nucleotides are TGTGCCAGCAGCCCACTGGGGTCTGGAAACACCATATATTTT.

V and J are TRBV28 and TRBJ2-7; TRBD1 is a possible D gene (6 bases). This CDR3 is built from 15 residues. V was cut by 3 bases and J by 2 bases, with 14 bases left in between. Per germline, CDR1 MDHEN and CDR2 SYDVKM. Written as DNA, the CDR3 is TGTGCCAGCAGTTTCTCCCAGACAGGAGCCTACGAGCAGTACTTC. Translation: CASSFSQTGAYEQYF. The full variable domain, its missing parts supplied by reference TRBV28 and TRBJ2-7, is DVKVTQSSRYLVKRTGEKVFLECVQDMDHENMFWYRQDPGLGLRLIYFSYDVKMKEKGDIPEGYSVSREKKERFSLILESASTNQTSMYLCASSFSQTGAYEQYFGPGTRLTVT.